These 4 T cell receptor beta chains came from one sample sequenced in a study of blood T cell repertoires in COVID-19. The method was immunoSEQ multiplex PCR; TCRdb's version includes in-frame clones alone and lacks a portion of them. The table has over 40,000 clones, about 82% seen once. Sequenced material: peripheral blood. These receptor sequences come from a man older than 75 with active COVID-19.

V and J are TRBV4-3 and TRBJ2-4; TRBD2 might be the D (7 bases). In germline, CDR1 is LGHNA, CDR2 YSLEER. V gave up 0 bases and J gave up 8 bases, with 11 bases separating them. The CDR3 has 14 residues. The CDR3, as DNA: TGCGCCAGCAGCCAAGATACAGGGAGGGACATTCAGTACTTC. Its protein product is CASSQDTGRDIQYF.

DNA of the CDR3: TGTGCCAGCGGGAGCGGGGCAGATACGCAGTATTTT. This encodes CASGSGADTQYF. The chain couples TRBV12-3 or TRBV12-4 to TRBJ2-3; 7 nucleotides line up with TRBD2. The CDR3 sequence is 12 residues long. Trimming at V came to 8 bases and at J to 4 bases, leaving 3 bases not matched to a gene.

This chain connects TRBV7-2 to TRBJ2-2, with 8 bases that match TRBD2. Germline V gives CDR1 SGHTA, CDR2 FQGNSA. The CDR3 loop spans 15 amino acids. V shed 3 bases and J 4 bases; nucleotides not matched to a gene: 4. As DNA, the CDR3 is TGTGCCAGCAGCTTGGAGCGGGAGTTCACCGGGGAGCTGTTTTTT. Its protein product is CASSLEREFTGELFF. The full variable domain, rest sourced from reference TRBV7-2 and TRBJ2-2, is GAGVSQSPSNKVTEKGKDVELRCDPISGHTALYWYRQSLGQGLEFLIYFQGNSAPDKSGLPSDRFSAERTGGSVSTLTIQRTQQEDSAVYLCASSLEREFTGELFFGEGSRLTVL.

This chain connects TRBV7-8 to TRBJ2-5, with 10 bases identical to TRBD1. Looked up from germline, CDR1 is SGHVS and CDR2 is FQNEAQ. V lost 5 bases and J lost 1; bases outside the gene matches: 4. The CDR3 is made up of 15 amino acids. CDR3 protein: CASSLDRGSQETQYF. The CDR3 bases are TGTGCCAGCAGCCTGGACAGGGGGTCCCAAGAGACCCAGTACTTC.